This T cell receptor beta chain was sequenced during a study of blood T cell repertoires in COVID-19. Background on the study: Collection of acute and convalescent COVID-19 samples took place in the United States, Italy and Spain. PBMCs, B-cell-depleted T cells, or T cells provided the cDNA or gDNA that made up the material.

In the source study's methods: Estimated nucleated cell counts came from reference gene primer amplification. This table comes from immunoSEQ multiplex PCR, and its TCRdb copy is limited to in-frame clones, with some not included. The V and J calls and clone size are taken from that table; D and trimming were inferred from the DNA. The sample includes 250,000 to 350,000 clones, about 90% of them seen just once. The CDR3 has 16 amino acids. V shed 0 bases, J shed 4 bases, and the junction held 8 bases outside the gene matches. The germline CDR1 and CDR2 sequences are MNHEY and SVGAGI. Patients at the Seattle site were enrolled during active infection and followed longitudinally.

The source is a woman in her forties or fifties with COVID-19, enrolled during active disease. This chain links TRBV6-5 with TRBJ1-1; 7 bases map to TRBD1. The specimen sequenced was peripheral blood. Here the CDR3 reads CASSYSRIGGGTEAFF. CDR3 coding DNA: TGTGCCAGCAGTTACTCGAGGATAGGGGGCGGCACTGAAGCTTTCTTT.